Presented here are 13 T cell receptor beta chains from one specimen sequenced in a study of CD8 T cells in Susac syndrome. Random hexamers were used to reverse transcribe an amount of about 0.45 to 1 ug RNA. A single record per CDR3 protein comes from TCRdb applying MiXCR to the immunoSEQ multiplex PCR reads. The profile shows under 95,000 distinct CDR3 sequences, 90% to 95% of them singletons. Input material: CD4+ T cells from PBMCs. Receptor source: a human donor with Susac syndrome.

V and J are TRBV6-5 and TRBJ2-5; D is perhaps TRBD1 (5 bases). In germline, CDR1 is MNHEY, CDR2 SVGAGI. CDR3 length: 17 amino acids. With 0 bases removed from V and 1 base from J, the gap between germline ends came to 15 bases. CDR3 nucleotides: TGTGCCAGCAGTTACTCGACAGCGAGAGCCCTCCAAGAGACCCAGTACTTC. This gives the protein CASSYSTARALQETQYF.

The rearrangement links TRBV12-3 or TRBV12-4 to TRBJ2-7; the D gene could be TRBD1 or TRBD2 (5 bases each). Trimming shortened V by 6 bases and J by 10 bases, and 13 bases separated the two germline ends. The CDR3 loop spans 11 amino acids. CDR3 nucleotide sequence: TGTGCCAGCAGATCCGGGACGGTACAGTACTTC. The encoded protein is CASRSGTVQYF.

The chain uses TRBV3-1 and TRBJ2-7; D uncertain. Trimming took 2 bases from V and 2 from J, leaving 16 bases between them. Germline V gene sequence: CDR1 LGHDT, CDR2 YNNKEL (reference sequence). This CDR3 contains 16 residues. The CDR3 sequence is CASSQFRVEATYEQYF. CDR3 nucleotide sequence: TGTGCCAGCAGCCAATTTCGGGTTGAGGCTACCTACGAGCAGTACTTC.

The rearrangement uses TRBV20-1 and TRBJ2-2; a weak D match, TRBD1 (5 bases). CDR1 is DFQATT and CDR2 is SNEGSKA in the germline V gene (reference sequence). V lost 5 bases to trimming and J lost 2 bases, with 9 bases between them. The CDR3 runs to 13 residues. The CDR3 loop reads CSASRTNTGELFF. CDR3 nucleotide sequence: TGCAGTGCTTCCCGGACAAACACCGGGGAGCTGTTTTTT.

The chain links TRBV7-2 to TRBJ2-3; 7 nucleotides match TRBD2. Germline V gene sequence: CDR1 SGHTA, CDR2 FQGNSA. The CDR3 runs to 14 residues. With 4 bases clipped from V and 0 bases from J, the junction kept 1 base outside the gene matches. CDR3 sequence (DNA): TGTGCCAGCAGCTGGACTAGGAGCACAGATACGCAGTATTTT. Residues: CASSWTRSTDTQYF.

In DNA, the CDR3 is TGTGCCAGCACCGGGAGGGGGGGGAACACTGAAGCTTTCTTT. Translated, it gives CASTGRGGNTEAFF. The rearrangement uses TRBV6-2 or TRBV6-3 and TRBJ1-1, with D possibly being TRBD1 (6 bases). CDR1 MNHEY and CDR2 SVGEGT come from the germline V gene. The CDR3 is 14 amino acids. V was cut by 7 bases and J by 1 base, with 13 bases left in between.

The chain couples TRBV30 to TRBJ2-5, with TRBD2 matching over 9 bases. CDR1 is GTSNPN and CDR2 is SVGIG in the germline V gene (reference sequence). This CDR3 region has 12 residues. V shed 3 bases and J 7 bases; nucleotides not matched to a gene: 3. In DNA form, the CDR3 reads TGTGCCTGGAGAGGAGCGGGGGGGACCCAGTACTTC. Residues: CAWRGAGGTQYF.

The CDR3 is CSARDAGTVYGYTF. In nucleotides, the CDR3 is TGCAGTGCTAGAGATGCCGGGACAGTTTATGGCTACACCTTC. This chain links TRBV20-1 with TRBJ1-2, with TRBD1 matching 7 bases. The germline V gene has CDR1 DFQATT and CDR2 SNEGSKA (reference sequence). V was clipped by 0 bases and J by 5 bases; unmatched bases: 6. The CDR3 sequence is 14 residues long.

The genes are TRBV7-9 and TRBJ1-4; TRBD1 might be the D (5 bases). Trimming took 2 bases from V and 11 from J, leaving 15 bases between them. CDR3 size: 14 residues. Germline CDR1 SEHNR, CDR2 FQNEAQ (reference sequence). In DNA, the CDR3 is TGTGCCAGCAGCTTAACTACTGGGGACTCGAAACTGTTTTTT. Its protein is CASSLTTGDSKLFF. Full variable domain (outside the CDR3, taken from reference TRBV7-9 and TRBJ1-4): DTGVSQNPRHKITKRGQNVTFRCDPISEHNRLYWYRQTLGQGPEFLTYFQNEAQLEKSRLLSDRFSAERPKGSFSTLEIQRTEQGDSAMYLCASSLTTGDSKLFFGSGTQLSVL.

This chain connects TRBV2 to TRBJ2-5, with TRBD2 identical over 7 bases. V trimming: 6 bases; J trimming: 3 bases; junction bases outside the gene matches: 1. Germline CDR1 and CDR2: SNHLY and FYNNEI. This CDR3 region has 12 residues. The CDR3 loop is CASSLAEETQYF. The CDR3 coding sequence is TGTGCCAGCAGCCTAGCGGAAGAGACCCAGTACTTC.

CDR3 residues: CASSPWESGNTIYF. In DNA, the CDR3 is TGTGCCAGCAGCCCTTGGGAGTCTGGAAACACCATATATTTT. The genes are TRBV7-8 and TRBJ1-3; D uncertain. The CDR3 runs 14 residues. CDR1 and CDR2 (germline): SGHVS, FQNEAQ. Trimming shortened V by 5 bases and J by 1 base, and 9 bases separated the two germline ends.

V gene TRBV5-5 combines with J gene TRBJ1-2, with 9 bases that match TRBD1. The junction had 9 bases not matched to a gene; V was cut back by 0 bases and J by 12 bases. This CDR3 spans 14 amino acids. CDR1 and CDR2 (germline): SGHKS, YYEKEE (reference sequence). CDR3 sequence reads: CASSLATGTGRNTF. The CDR3 DNA follows: TGTGCCAGCAGCTTGGCCACCGGGACAGGGCGAAACACCTTC.

CDR3 residues: CASSLKGGGAGTDTQYF. In DNA form, the CDR3 reads TGTGCCAGCAGCTTAAAAGGCGGGGGGGCCGGGACAGATACGCAGTATTTT. The chain carries TRBV7-2 and TRBJ2-3, with TRBD2 identical over 9 bases. Germline loops: CDR1 SGHTA, CDR2 FQGNSA. CDR3 size: 17 residues. Trimming at V came to 2 bases and at J to 3 bases, leaving 9 bases not matched to a gene.